This TCR beta chain was found in a study of PD-1 blockade in classical Hodgkin lymphoma. Generated by immunoSEQ multiplex PCR, the TCRdb table keeps only in-frame clones and is missing some. The sample consists of 13,000 or so clones, about four fifths of them appearing once. Broader study findings: Patients with an early start, nivolumab under 1 year after ASCT, were excluded.

Germline V gene sequence: CDR1 MGHDK, CDR2 SYGVNS. The CDR3 loop spans 14 amino acids. V was clipped by 2 bases and J by 2 bases, with 7 bases between them. No patient escaped relapse after autologous stem cell transplantation, and brentuximab vedotin exposure varied. In this sample, this clone turned up once. Its specificity is not known. This specimen was peripheral blood mononuclear cells (PBMCs), taken at baseline. The sequence was obtained from a human donor with classical Hodgkin lymphoma. The V and J genes are TRBV25-1 and TRBJ1-3; D gene uncertain. The CDR3 nucleotides read TGTGCCAGCAGTGAAGAGCGGACTGGAAACACCATATATTTT. Amino acids: CASSEERTGNTIYF.